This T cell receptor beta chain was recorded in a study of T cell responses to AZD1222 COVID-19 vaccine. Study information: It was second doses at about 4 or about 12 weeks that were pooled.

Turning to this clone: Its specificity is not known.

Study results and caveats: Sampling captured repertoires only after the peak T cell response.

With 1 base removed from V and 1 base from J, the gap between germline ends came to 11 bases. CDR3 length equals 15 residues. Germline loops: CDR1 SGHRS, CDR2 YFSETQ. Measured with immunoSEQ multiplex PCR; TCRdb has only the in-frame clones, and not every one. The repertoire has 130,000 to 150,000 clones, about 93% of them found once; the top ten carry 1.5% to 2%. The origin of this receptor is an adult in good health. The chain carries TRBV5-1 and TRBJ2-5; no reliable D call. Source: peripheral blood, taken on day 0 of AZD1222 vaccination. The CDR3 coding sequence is TGCGCCAGCAGCTTGTTCTTGGACGCCCAAGAGACCCAGTACTTC. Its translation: CASSLFLDAQETQYF. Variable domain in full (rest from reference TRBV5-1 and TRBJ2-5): KAGVTQTPRYLIKTRGQQVTLSCSPISGHRSVSWYQQTPGQGLQFLFEYFSETQRNKGNFPGRFSGRQFSNSRSEMNVSTLELGDSALYLCASSLFLDAQETQYFGPGTRLLVL.